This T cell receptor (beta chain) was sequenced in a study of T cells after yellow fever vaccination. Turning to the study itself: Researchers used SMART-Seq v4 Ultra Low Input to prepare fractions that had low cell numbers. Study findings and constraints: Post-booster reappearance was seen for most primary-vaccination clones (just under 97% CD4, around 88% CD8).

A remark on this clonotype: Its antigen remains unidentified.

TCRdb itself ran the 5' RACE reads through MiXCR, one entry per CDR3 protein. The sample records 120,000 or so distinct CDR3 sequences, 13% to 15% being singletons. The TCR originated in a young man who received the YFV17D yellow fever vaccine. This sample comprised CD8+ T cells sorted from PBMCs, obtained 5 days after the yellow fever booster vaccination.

This CDR3 reads CAISYSGGAVGADTQYF. The CDR3 nucleotides read TGTGCCATCAGTTATAGCGGGGGGGCAGTGGGCGCAGATACGCAGTATTTT. The chain uses TRBV10-3 and TRBJ2-3; 11 positions agree with TRBD2. V shed 5 bases and J 4 bases; nucleotides not matched to a gene: 11. This CDR3 is 17 amino acids long. Per the germline V gene, CDR1 is ENHRY and CDR2 is SYGVKD.